The TCR beta chain described here comes from a study of read filtering for tumor transcriptome and immune sequencing. In the study overall: The cohort had roughly 16 men and more than 11 women aged about 47 to 90, mean roughly 66 years.

From approximately 430 ng of RNA, a library with molecular barcoded alpha/delta and beta/gamma adaptors was made. TCRdb re-analysed the reads in MiXCR, keeping a single row per CDR3 protein. The table records 20,000 to 25,000 distinct CDR3 sequences, roughly 13% of them present only once. CDR3 length equals 13 residues. Trimming removed 4 bases from V and 8 bases from J; junction bases left unmatched: 4. Germline V gives CDR1 SQVTM, CDR2 ANQGSEA. This clonotype was seen many times. Its antigen remains unknown. Sampling of bone marrow took place during active disease in every patient. Overall study results and limits: In IR-seq, single-read clonotypes were approximately 83% of clonotypes but around 4% of reads. The sorted CD138-negative fraction was a mixed bone marrow immune population, not purified T cells.

V and J are TRBV29-1 and TRBJ2-1, with 11 bases identical to TRBD1. The sequenced sample consisted of a population of CD138-negative cells sorted from bone marrow. This sequence was found in a donor over 35 with multiple myeloma. CDR3 coding DNA: TGCAGCGTTGTCCGGGACAGGGGGGATGAGCAGTTCTTC. Translation gives CSVVRDRGDEQFF.